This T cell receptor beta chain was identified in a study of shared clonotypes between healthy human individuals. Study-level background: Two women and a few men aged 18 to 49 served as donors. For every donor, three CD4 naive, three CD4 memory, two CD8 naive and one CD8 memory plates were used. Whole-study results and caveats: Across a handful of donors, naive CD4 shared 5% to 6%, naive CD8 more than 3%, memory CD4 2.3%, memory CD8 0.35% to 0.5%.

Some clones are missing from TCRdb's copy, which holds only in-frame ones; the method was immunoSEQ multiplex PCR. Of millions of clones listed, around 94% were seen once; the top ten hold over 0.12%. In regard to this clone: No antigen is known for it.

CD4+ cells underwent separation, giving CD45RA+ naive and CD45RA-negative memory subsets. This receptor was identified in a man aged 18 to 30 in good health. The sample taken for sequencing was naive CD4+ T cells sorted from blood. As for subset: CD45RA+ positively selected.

CDR3 protein: CAWSARRTGVPLATNEKLFF. CDR3 bases: TGTGCCTGGAGTGCTAGAAGGACAGGGGTTCCCCTTGCAACTAATGAAAAACTGTTTTTT. This rearrangement joins TRBV30 to TRBJ1-4; 9 bases line up with TRBD1. This CDR3 spans 20 amino acids. Losses at the gene ends were 1 base for V and 0 bases for J; bases not matched to a gene: 15. Germline V gives CDR1 GTSNPN, CDR2 SVGIG (reference sequence).